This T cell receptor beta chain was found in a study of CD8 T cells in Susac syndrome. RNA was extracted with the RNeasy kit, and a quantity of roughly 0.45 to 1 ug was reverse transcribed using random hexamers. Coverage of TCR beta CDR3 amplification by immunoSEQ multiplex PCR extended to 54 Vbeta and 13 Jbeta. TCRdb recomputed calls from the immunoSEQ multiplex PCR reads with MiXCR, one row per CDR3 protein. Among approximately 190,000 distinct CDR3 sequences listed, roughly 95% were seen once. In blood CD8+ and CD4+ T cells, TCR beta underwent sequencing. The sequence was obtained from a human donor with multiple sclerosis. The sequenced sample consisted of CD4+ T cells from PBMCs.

The DNA of the CDR3 is TGCAGTGCTAGAGGAGTCCGCGGGGTCCGCTACAATGAGCAGTTCTTC. This encodes CSARGVRGVRYNEQFF. The chain carries TRBV20-1 and TRBJ2-1; a weak D match, TRBD2 (6 bases). Between the trimmed V and J ends, which lost 1 base and 3 bases, there was a span of 16 bases. The CDR3 loop spans 16 amino acids. Germline-derived CDR1 and CDR2 are DFQATT and SNEGSKA (reference sequence).